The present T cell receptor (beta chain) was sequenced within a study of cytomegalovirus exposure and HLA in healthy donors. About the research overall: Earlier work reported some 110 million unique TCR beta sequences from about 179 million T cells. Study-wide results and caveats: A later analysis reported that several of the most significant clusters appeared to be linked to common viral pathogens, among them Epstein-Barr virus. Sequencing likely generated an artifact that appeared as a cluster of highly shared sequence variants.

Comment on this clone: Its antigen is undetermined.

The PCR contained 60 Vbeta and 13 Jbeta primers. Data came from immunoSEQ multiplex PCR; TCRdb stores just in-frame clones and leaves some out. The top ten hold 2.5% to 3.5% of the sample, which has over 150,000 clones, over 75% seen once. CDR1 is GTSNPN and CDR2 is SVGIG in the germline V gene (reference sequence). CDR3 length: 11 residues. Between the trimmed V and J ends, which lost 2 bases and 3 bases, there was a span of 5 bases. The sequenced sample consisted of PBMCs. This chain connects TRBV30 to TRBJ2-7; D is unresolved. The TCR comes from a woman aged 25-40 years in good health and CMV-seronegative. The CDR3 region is CAWSSRYEQYF. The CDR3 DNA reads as TGTGCCTGGAGTTCCCGCTACGAGCAGTACTTC. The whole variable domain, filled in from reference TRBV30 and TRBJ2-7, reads SQTIHQWPATLVQPVGSPLSLECTVEGTSNPNLYWYRQAAGRGLQLLFYSVGIGQISSEVPQNLSASRPQDRQFILSSKKLLLSDSGFYLCAWSSRYEQYFGPGTRLTVT.